The T cell receptor (beta chain) described here comes from a study of T cell responses to AZD1222 COVID-19 vaccine. Study-wide points: The CD4 TCRs associated with vaccination extended across spike and predominated at 160-218 and 743-854. Spike-specific TCRs gained breadth and depth after people received two AZD1222 doses. Repertoires were collected only later (after the peak T cell response had occurred).

Some clones are missing from TCRdb's copy, which holds only in-frame ones; the method was immunoSEQ multiplex PCR. The sample consists of under 200,000 clones, approximately 92% of them appearing once. CDR1 and CDR2 from the germline V gene are MNHEY and SVGEGT. The CDR3 has 16 amino acids. V dropped 5 bases and J dropped 7; count of bases not matched to a gene: 15. In regard to this clone: What it binds is not known.

Sequences were derived from peripheral blood, sampled on day 0 of AZD1222 vaccination. The source of this sequence is an adult in good health. The chain recombines TRBV6-2 or TRBV6-3 with TRBJ1-2; 8 bases are a match to TRBD1. CDR3 nucleotide sequence: TGTGCCAGCAGTCGTCCCGGGACAGGACCCTCAGGTGGCTACACCTTC. Protein product: CASSRPGTGPSGGYTF.